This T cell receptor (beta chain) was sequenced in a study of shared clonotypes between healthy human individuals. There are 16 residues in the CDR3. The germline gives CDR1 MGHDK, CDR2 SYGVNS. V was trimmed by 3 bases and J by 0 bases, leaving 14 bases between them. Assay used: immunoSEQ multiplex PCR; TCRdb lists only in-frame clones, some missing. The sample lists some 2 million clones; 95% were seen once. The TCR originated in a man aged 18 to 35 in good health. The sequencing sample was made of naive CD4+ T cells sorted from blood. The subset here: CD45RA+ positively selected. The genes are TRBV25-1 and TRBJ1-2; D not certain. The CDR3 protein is CASSEGGPTTNYGYTF. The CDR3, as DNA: TGTGCCAGCAGTGAGGGAGGACCCACTACTAACTATGGCTACACCTTC.